These T cell receptor beta chains were read from a single sample in a study of tumor-infiltrating lymphocytes in localized non-small cell lung cancer. Sequencing was performed with immunoSEQ multiplex PCR; in TCRdb, only in-frame clones are kept and a portion is missing. The table lists roughly 13,000 clones, roughly 80% of them singletons. The sequencing input was uninvolved lung tissue not adjacent to the tumor. These receptors were obtained from a human donor with non-small cell lung cancer. Both conserved end residues are part of each CDR3. The order of the fields is D gene, J gene, CDR3 length, clone size, V gene, CDR3 protein. A D gene is named only where the DNA matches it firmly. Where a row states a size, it is once, few, many or the class of an expanded clone; other rows omit it.

TRBD2 | TRBJ2-3 | 19 | NA | TRBV4-1 | CASSQDAASGVRSTDTQYF
NA | TRBJ1-1 | 11 | NA | TRBV19 | CASMGSTEAFF
TRBD1 | TRBJ1-2 | 14 | NA | TRBV6-1 | CASSTGGTNYGYTF
TRBD1 | TRBJ2-7 | 14 | NA | TRBV6-1 | CASRRDRVSYEQYF
TRBD1 | TRBJ1-1 | 11 | NA | TRBV19 | CASIWTGKAFF
NA | TRBJ2-5 | 12 | NA | TRBV18 | CASGEGEETQYF
NA | TRBJ1-1 | 15 | NA | TRBV9 | CASSTQTGLNTEAFF
NA | TRBJ2-3 | 15 | NA | TRBV5-1 | CASSLARGSTDTQYF
NA | TRBJ2-7 | 13 | NA | TRBV5-4 | CASSMKGVDEQYF
NA | TRBJ2-5 | 13 | few | TRBV11-3 | CASSAQGRETQYF
TRBD2 | TRBJ2-1 | 17 | NA | TRBV5-7 | CASSRRTSGGALFEQFF
NA | TRBJ2-3 | 13 | NA | TRBV29-1 | CSGGGGTSDTQYF
TRBD1 | TRBJ2-2 | 15 | NA | TRBV5-4 | CASSLDREFTGELFF
NA | TRBJ1-2 | 13 | once | TRBV10-2 | CASSPEIRATGTF
NA | TRBJ2-1 | 14 | NA | TRBV28 | CASKTGFSYNEQFF
TRBD1 | TRBJ1-1 | 14 | NA | TRBV19 | CASSPQGGNTEAFF
NA | TRBJ2-7 | 14 | NA | TRBV7-9 | CASSLGRGPPTQYF
TRBD2 | TRBJ2-3 | 11 | NA | TRBV5-6 | CASSSGAGDRF
NA | TRBJ2-1 | 14 | NA | TRBV7-2 | CASSLLDSTNEQFF
NA | TRBJ1-6 | 16 | NA | TRBV5-4 | CASSFRPLTGISPLHF
NA | TRBJ2-1 | 15 | NA | TRBV4-1 | CASSQDQDSYNEQFF
NA | TRBJ1-2 | 16 | medium-sized | TRBV12-5 | CASGIQQPDGIYGYTF
NA | TRBJ2-7 | 14 | NA | TRBV11-2 | CASSLDRWSYEQYF
NA | TRBJ1-2 | 13 | NA | TRBV5-1 | CASSLGGREGYTF
TRBD1 | TRBJ1-6 | 14 | NA | TRBV5-6 | CASTHGDRDSPLHF
NA | TRBJ2-7 | 14 | NA | TRBV5-1 | CASSLELAPYEQYF
TRBD2 | TRBJ2-3 | 14 | NA | TRBV19 | CASRPSGPSDTQYF
NA | TRBJ1-2 | 16 | NA | TRBV4-2 | CASSQRRDTRNYGYTF
NA | TRBJ2-7 | 14 | once | TRBV13 | CASSLGMLSYEQYF
NA | TRBJ1-4 | 15 | NA | TRBV7-2 | CATSRRGGTNEKLFF
NA | TRBJ1-2 | 14 | NA | TRBV7-8 | CASSPTQGNYGYTF